These 10 T cell receptor beta chains share one sample of origin, sequenced in a study of T cells after yellow fever vaccination. Via MiXCR, TCRdb re-called the 5' RACE reads, giving one row per CDR3 protein. The profile shows 450,000 to 650,000 distinct CDR3 sequences, roughly 22% of them singletons. Here the sequenced sample was PBMCs, taken 21 days after the first yellow fever vaccination. These receptors originate from a man aged 18 to 35 who received the YFV17D yellow fever vaccine.

This clonotype was detected only a few times. The V and J genes are TRBV5-1 and TRBJ2-1; 8 bases map to TRBD2. The CDR3 runs 17 residues. CDR1 is SGHRS, CDR2 YFSETQ, per germline. The junction had 11 bases not matched to a gene; V was cut back by 2 bases and J by 4 bases. Here the CDR3 reads CASSFGAIAGSYNEQFF. CDR3 in DNA: TGCGCCAGCAGCTTTGGAGCGATAGCGGGGTCTTACAATGAGCAGTTCTTC. The full variable domain, completed using reference TRBV5-1 and TRBJ2-1, is KAGVTQTPRYLIKTRGQQVTLSCSPISGHRSVSWYQQTPGQGLQFLFEYFSETQRNKGNFPGRFSGRQFSNSRSEMNVSTLELGDSALYLCASSFGAIAGSYNEQFFGPGTRLTVL.

This clonotype was counted only a few times. V and J are TRBV29-1 and TRBJ2-1, with unresolved D. The CDR3 spans 12 residues. The germline gives CDR1 SQVTM, CDR2 ANQGSEA. V shed 7 bases and J shed 3 bases, with 10 bases lying between them. In DNA form, the CDR3 reads TGCAGCGCAAGACTGAACTACAATGAGCAGTTCTTC. Translation: CSARLNYNEQFF.

Ten or more counts support this clonotype. The gene calls are TRBV12-3 or TRBV12-4 and TRBJ2-3; D is undetermined. Deletions cut 5 bases from V and 1 base from J, with 7 bases between. The CDR3 is 13 residues long. For the CDR3, the DNA is TGTGCCAGCAGTCTTCCCGGCACAGATACGCAGTATTTT. Protein product: CASSLPGTDTQYF.

The J gene is TRBJ2-5, the V gene TRBV6-5, with D unresolved. The V end was cut by 2 bases, the J end by 5 bases, with 15 bases between. CDR3 size: 15 residues. Germline V gene data show CDR1 as MNHEY and CDR2 as SVGAGI. CDR3 DNA sequence: TGTGCCAGCAGTTACACCCGGGCGCAATGGGAGACCCAGTACTTC. Translating gives CASSYTRAQWETQYF.

The rearrangement joins TRBV7-9 to TRBJ2-3; the D is unclear. The CDR3 is 11 residues long. V lost 8 bases and J 4 bases, leaving 7 bases between the germline ends. Germline-derived CDR1 and CDR2 are SEHNR and FQNEAQ (reference sequence). CDR3 in DNA: TGTGCCAGCGTGTTCTCAGATACGCAGTATTTT. Amino acids: CASVFSDTQYF.

V gene TRBV7-8 combines with J gene TRBJ2-3, with a weak D call TRBD2 (6 bases). The CDR3 is 15 amino acids. V was shortened by 1 base and J by 2 bases, with 10 bases between the two germline ends. Looked up from germline, CDR1 is SGHVS and CDR2 is FQNEAQ. The DNA of the CDR3 is TGTGCCAGCAGCTTAGAGGCGGGGATCACAGATACGCAGTATTTT. This codes for CASSLEAGITDTQYF.

This clonotype was counted many times. The V gene is TRBV6-1, the J gene TRBJ2-5, with 14 bases identical to TRBD2. In germline, CDR1 is MNHNS, CDR2 SASEGT. The CDR3 consists of 16 residues. V shed 6 bases, J shed 2 bases, and the junction held 5 bases outside the gene matches. The CDR3 bases are TGTGCCAGCAGCCCAGGACTAGCGGGGGGACAAGAGACCCAGTACTTC. As protein: CASSPGLAGGQETQYF.

The chain carries TRBV7-3 and TRBJ1-1, with D tentatively TRBD1 (6 bases). Looked up from germline, CDR1 is SGHTA and CDR2 is FQGTGA. The V gene lost 5 bases and the J gene lost 3 bases, with 13 bases spanning the gap. The CDR3 sequence is 14 residues long. CDR3 sequence (DNA): TGTGCCAGCAGCAGAACACAGGGTGACACTGAAGCTTTCTTT. Translating gives CASSRTQGDTEAFF.

The V gene is TRBV5-6, the J gene TRBJ1-5; D remains unclear. The CDR3 covers 15 residues. The V end lost 4 bases, the J end lost 3 bases, and 14 bases lay between the germline ends. Germline CDR1 reads SGHDT; CDR2 reads YYEEEE. In DNA form, the CDR3 reads TGTGCCAGCAGCACCTTGGGCAGGAACAATCAGCCCCAGCATTTT. Translation gives CASSTLGRNNQPQHF.

This clonotype was seen ten or more times. The J gene is TRBJ1-5, the V gene TRBV5-5; 10 nucleotides match TRBD1. Germline CDR1 and CDR2: SGHKS and YYEKEE (reference sequence). The CDR3 totals 15 residues. V was clipped by 0 bases and J by 7 bases; unmatched bases: 4. DNA for the CDR3: TGTGCCAGCAGCTTGGGGGACAGGGGACGGCAGCCCCAGCATTTT. It encodes CASSLGDRGRQPQHF.